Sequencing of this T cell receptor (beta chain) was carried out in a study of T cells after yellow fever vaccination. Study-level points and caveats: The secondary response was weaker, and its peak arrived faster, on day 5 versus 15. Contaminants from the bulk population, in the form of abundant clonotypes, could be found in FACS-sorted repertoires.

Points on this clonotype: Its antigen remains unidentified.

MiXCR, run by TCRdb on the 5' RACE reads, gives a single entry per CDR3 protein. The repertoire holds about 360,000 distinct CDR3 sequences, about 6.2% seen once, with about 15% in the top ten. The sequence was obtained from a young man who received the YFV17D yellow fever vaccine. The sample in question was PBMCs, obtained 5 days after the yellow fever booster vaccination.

The CDR3: CASSQDLGVPVAEQFF. In nucleotides, the CDR3 is TGTGCCAGCAGCCAAGATCTGGGGGTTCCTGTGGCTGAGCAGTTCTTC. This sequence joins TRBV14 and TRBJ2-1; perhaps D is TRBD1 or TRBD2 (5 bases each). The CDR3 covers 16 residues. Germline V lookup: CDR1 SGHDN, CDR2 FVKESK. V gave up 0 bases and J gave up 9 bases, with 18 bases separating them.